These 8 T cell receptor beta chains share one sample of origin, sequenced in a study of OX40 agonist ivuxolimab in advanced cancers. The assay was immunoSEQ multiplex PCR, and TCRdb's table has in-frame clones only and misses some. The sample includes tens of thousands of clones, more than 80% of them seen just once. The source material was CD4+ or CD8+ T cells sorted from blood, sampled in a trial of the OX40 agonist ivuxolimab. Source of these receptors: an adult with an advanced solid tumor such as melanoma, head and neck, liver or kidney cancer.

The V and J genes are TRBV15 and TRBJ1-1; D is undetermined. Germline lookup yields CDR1 LNHNV and CDR2 YYDKDF (reference sequence). V dropped 7 bases and J dropped 11 bases, with 17 bases sitting between them. The CDR3 runs to 12 residues. DNA for the CDR3: TGTGCCACCACCGCCCACGGTACACCGGCTTTCTTT. It codes for CATTAHGTPAFF.

The chain carries TRBV6-1 and TRBJ2-5; perhaps D is TRBD1 or TRBD2 (5 bases each). The germline V gene encodes CDR1 MNHNS and CDR2 SASEGT. V gave up 2 bases and J gave up 3 bases, with 13 bases separating them. The length of the CDR3 is 15 residues. In DNA, the CDR3 is TGTGCCAGCAGTGAATTGGGGCGGGCGGAAGAGACCCAGTACTTC. Its translation: CASSELGRAEETQYF.

This clone has only one observation. The chain employs TRBV19 and TRBJ2-7; 9 nucleotides line up with TRBD1. This CDR3 has 16 residues. The germline V gene has CDR1 LNHDA and CDR2 SQIVND (reference sequence). The J segment lost 3 bases and the V segment lost 4 bases, leaving 10 bases of the junction unmatched. Here the CDR3 DNA reads TGTGCCAGTAGTACGAACTCGGACAGGGGACACTACGAGCAGTACTTC. It codes for CASSTNSDRGHYEQYF.

This chain connects TRBV7-9 to TRBJ1-2; 8 bases are a match to TRBD1. Germline CDR1 SEHNR, CDR2 FQNEAQ (reference sequence). CDR3 length: 14 amino acids. J was trimmed by 7 bases and V by 5 bases; bases with no gene match: 9. This chain's CDR3 is CASSASTGVAGYTF. CDR3 DNA sequence: TGTGCCAGCAGCGCGTCGACAGGGGTCGCTGGCTACACCTTC.

This chain uses TRBV4-2 with TRBJ1-5, with D possibly matching TRBD1 (6 bases). The CDR3 totals 16 residues. In germline, CDR1 is LGHNA, CDR2 YNFKEQ. Between the trimmed V and J ends, which lost 3 bases and 3 bases, there was a span of 15 bases. CDR3 region: CASSQETTGLNQPQHF. CDR3 coding DNA: TGTGCCAGCAGCCAGGAAACGACAGGACTCAATCAGCCCCAGCATTTT.

The CDR3 DNA reads as TGTGCCAGCAGTTTCGGGGATAGGTCCTACGAGCAGTACTTC. Amino acids: CASSFGDRSYEQYF. This sequence joins TRBV27 and TRBJ2-7; possibly TRBD2 for D (5 bases). Trimming took off 3 bases at V and 1 base at J, with 10 bases between the two ends. The CDR3 is 14 residues long. Germline-derived CDR1 and CDR2 are MNHEY and SMNVEV (reference sequence).

This clone turned up a few times. The V and J genes are TRBV5-1 and TRBJ2-1; TRBD1 or TRBD2 may be the D gene (7 bases each). V shed 4 bases and J shed 2 bases, with 16 bases lying between them. The CDR3 consists of 16 residues. From germline, CDR1 is SGHRS and CDR2 YFSETQ. CDR3 loop: CASSPGGAQAYNEQFF. In nucleotides, the CDR3 is TGCGCCAGCAGCCCAGGGGGGGCCCAAGCCTACAATGAGCAGTTCTTC.

This chain connects TRBV6-6 to TRBJ1-5; no firm D call. The V end lost 4 bases, the J end lost 11 bases, and 15 bases lay between the germline ends. The germline V gene has CDR1 MNHNY and CDR2 SVGAGI (reference sequence). The CDR3 has 13 amino acids. In nucleotides, the CDR3 is TGTGCCAGCAGTTTCCCTTCGTCCCTAGCCCAGCATTTT. Protein sequence: CASSFPSSLAQHF.